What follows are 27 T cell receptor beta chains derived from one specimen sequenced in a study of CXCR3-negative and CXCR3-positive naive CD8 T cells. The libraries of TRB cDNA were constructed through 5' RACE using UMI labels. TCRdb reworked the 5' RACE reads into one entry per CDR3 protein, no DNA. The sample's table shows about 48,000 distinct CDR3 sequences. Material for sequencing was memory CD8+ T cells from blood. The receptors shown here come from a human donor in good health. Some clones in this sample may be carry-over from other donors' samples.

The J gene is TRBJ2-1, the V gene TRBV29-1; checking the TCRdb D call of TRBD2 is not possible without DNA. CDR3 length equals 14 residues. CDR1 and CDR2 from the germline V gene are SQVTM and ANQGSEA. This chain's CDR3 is CSVNLSGAGNEQFF.

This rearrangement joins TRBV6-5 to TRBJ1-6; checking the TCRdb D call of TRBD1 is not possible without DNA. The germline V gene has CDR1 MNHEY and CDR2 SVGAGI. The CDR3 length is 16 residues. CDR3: CASSRDREVYNSPLHF.

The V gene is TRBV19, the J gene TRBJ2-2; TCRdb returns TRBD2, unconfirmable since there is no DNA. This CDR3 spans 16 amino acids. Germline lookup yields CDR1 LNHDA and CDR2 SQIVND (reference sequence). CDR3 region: CAGKLLAGIYTGELFF.

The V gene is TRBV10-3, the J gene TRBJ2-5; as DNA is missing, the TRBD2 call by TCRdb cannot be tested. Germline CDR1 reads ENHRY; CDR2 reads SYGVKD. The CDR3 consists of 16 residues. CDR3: CAISGTLAGDQETQYF.

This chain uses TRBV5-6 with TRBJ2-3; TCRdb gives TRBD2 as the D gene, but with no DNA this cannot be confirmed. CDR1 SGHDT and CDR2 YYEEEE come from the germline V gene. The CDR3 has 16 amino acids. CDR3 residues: CASSSGLAGLTDTQYF.

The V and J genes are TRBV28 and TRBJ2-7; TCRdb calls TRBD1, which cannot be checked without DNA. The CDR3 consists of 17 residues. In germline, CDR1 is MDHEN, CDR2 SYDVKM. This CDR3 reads CASSGRDRQRLSYEQYF.

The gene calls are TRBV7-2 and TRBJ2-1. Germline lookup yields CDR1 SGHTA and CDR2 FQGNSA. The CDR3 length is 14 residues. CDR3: CASRLIGAHNEQFF. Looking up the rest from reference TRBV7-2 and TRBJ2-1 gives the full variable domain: GAGVSQSPSNKVTEKGKDVELRCDPISGHTALYWYRQSLGQGLEFLIYFQGNSAPDKSGLPSDRFSAERTGGSVSTLTIQRTQQEDSAVYLCASRLIGAHNEQFFGPGTRLTVL.

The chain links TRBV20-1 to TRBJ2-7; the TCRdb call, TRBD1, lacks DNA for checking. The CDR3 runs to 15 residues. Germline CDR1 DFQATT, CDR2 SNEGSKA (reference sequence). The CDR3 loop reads CSARGIRDRGYEQYF.

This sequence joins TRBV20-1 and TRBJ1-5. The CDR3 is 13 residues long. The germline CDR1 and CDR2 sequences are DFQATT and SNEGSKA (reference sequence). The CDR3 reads CSASEAGGVPQHF.

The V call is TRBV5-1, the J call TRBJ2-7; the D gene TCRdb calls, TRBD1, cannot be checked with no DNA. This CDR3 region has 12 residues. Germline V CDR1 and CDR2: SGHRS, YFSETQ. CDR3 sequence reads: CASSFTGNEQYF.

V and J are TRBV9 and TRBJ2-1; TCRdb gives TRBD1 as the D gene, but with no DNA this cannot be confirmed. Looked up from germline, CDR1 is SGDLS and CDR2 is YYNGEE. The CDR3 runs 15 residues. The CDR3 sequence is CASSEGAGGYNEQFF.

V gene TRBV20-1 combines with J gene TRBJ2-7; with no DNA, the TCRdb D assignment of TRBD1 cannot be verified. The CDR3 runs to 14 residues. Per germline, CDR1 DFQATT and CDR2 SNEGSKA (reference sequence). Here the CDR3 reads CSANADRDFYEQYF.

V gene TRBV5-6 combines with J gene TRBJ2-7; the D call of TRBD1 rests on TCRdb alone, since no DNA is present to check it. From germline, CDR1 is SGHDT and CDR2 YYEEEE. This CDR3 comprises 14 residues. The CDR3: CASSRPGRQYEQYF.

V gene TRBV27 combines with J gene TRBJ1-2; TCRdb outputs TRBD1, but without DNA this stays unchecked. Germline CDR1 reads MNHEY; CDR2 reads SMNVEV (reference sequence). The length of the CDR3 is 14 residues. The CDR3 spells CASGKTGGIYGYTF.

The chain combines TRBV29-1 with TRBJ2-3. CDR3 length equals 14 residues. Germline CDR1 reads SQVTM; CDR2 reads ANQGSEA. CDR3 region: CSVEETEALDMQYF.

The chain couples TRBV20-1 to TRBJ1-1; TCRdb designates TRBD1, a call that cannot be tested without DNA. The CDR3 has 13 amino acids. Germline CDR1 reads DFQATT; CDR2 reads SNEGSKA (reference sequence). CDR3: CSALTGENTEAFF.

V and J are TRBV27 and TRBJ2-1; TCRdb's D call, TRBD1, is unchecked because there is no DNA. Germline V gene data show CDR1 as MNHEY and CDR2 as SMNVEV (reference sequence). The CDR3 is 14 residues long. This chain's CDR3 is CASLSGSGYNEQFF.

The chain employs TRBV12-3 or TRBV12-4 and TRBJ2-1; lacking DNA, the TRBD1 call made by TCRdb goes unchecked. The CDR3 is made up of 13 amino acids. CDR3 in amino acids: CASSPGTHNEQFF.

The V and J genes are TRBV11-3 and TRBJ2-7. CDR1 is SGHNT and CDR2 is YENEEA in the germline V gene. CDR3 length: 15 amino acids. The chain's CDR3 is CASSLEVRTDYEQYF.

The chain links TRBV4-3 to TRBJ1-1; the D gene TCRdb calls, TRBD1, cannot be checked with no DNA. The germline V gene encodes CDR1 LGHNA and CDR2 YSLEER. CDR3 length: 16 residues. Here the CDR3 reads CASSPKMGTGSSEAFF.

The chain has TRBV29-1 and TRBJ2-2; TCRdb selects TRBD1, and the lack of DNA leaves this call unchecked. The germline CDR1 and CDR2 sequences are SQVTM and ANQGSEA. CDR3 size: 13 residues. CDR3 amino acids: CSVEGAGTGELFF.

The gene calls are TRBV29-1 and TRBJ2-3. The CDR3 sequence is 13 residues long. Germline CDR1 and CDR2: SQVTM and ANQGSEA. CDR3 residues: CSVSGTSGDTQYF.

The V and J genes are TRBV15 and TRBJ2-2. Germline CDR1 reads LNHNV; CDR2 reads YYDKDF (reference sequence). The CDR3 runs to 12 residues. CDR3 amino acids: CATSRGQGELFF.

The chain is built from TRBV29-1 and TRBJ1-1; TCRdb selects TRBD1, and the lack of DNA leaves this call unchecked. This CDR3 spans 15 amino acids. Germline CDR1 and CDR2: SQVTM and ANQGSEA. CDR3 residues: CSVPGPGKINTEAFF.

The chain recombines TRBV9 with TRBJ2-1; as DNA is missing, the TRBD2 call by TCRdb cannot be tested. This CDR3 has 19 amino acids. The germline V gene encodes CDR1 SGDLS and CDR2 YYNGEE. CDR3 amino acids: CASSVAASASGGPYNEQFF.

The CDR3: CASSLGPDYEQYF. V and J are TRBV5-1 and TRBJ2-7; there is no DNA to check the TCRdb D call of TRBD1. The germline gives CDR1 SGHRS, CDR2 YFSETQ. This CDR3 has 13 residues. Filled out from reference TRBV5-1 and TRBJ2-7, the complete variable domain reads KAGVTQTPRYLIKTRGQQVTLSCSPISGHRSVSWYQQTPGQGLQFLFEYFSETQRNKGNFPGRFSGRQFSNSRSEMNVSTLELGDSALYLCASSLGPDYEQYFGPGTRLTVT.

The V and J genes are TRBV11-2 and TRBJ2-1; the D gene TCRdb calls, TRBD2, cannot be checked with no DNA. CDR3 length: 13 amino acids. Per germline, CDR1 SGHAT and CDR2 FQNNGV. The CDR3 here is CATEAGGGDREFF.